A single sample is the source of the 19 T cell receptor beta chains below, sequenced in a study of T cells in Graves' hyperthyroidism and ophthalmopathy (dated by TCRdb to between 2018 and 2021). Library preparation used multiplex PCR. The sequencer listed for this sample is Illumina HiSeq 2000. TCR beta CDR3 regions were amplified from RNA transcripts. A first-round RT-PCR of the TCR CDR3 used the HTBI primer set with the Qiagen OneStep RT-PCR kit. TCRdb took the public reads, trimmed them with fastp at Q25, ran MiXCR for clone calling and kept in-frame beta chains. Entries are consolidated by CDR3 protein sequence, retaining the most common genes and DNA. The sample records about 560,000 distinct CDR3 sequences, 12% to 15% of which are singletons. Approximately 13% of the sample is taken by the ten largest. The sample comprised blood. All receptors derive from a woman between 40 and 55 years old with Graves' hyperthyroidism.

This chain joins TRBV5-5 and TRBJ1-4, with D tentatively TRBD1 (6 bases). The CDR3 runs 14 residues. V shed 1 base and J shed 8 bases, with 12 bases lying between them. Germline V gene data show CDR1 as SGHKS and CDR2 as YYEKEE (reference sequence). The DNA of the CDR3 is TGTGCCAGCAGCTTGTTGGGGGCTTGGGAAAAACTGTTTTTT. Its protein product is CASSLLGAWEKLFF.

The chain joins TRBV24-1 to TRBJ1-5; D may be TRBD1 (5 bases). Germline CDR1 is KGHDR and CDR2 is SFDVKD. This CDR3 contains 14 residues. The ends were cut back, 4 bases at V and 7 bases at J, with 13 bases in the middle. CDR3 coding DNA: TGTGCCACCAGTGACGTGGGGGTCGGACAGCCCCAGCATTTT. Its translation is CATSDVGVGQPQHF.

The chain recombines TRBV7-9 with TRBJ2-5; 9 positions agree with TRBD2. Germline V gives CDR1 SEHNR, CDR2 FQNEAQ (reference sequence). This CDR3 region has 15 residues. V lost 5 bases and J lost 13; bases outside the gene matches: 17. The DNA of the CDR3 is TGTGCCAGCAGCCCCCCGTCGGCGGGAGGGAGGTTTTTGTACTTC. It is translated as CASSPPSAGGRFLYF.

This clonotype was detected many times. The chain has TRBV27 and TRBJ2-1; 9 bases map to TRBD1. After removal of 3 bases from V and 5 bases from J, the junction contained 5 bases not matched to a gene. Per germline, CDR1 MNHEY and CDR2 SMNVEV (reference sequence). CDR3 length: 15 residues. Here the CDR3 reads CASSLGQGTDNEQFF. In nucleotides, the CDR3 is TGTGCCAGCAGTTTGGGACAGGGTACTGACAATGAGCAGTTCTTC.

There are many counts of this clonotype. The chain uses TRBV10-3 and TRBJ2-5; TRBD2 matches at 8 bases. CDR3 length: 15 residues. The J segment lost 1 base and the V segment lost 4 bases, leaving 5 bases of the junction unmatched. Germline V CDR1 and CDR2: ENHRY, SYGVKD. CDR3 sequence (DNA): TGTGCCATCAGTGGGGTAGCGGGACGCCAAGAGACCCAGTACTTC. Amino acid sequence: CAISGVAGRQETQYF.

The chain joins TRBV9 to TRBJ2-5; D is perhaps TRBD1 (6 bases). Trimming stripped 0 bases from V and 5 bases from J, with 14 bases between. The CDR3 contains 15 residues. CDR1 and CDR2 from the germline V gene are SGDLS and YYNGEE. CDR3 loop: CASSVDLARGETQYF. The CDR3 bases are TGTGCCAGCAGCGTAGATCTGGCAAGGGGGGAGACCCAGTACTTC.

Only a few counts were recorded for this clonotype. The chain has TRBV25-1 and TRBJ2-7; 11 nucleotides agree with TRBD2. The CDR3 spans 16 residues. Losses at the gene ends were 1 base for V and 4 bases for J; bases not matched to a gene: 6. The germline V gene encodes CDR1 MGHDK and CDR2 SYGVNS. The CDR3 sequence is CASSESLTSGTYEQYF. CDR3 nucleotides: TGTGCCAGCAGTGAATCGTTGACTAGCGGGACATACGAGCAGTACTTC.

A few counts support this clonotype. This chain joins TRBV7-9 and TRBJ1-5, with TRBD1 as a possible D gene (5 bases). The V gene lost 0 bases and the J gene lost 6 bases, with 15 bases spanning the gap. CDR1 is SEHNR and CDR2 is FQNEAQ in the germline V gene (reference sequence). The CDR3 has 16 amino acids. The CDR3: CASSLAGQGKVQPQHF. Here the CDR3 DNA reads TGTGCCAGCAGCTTAGCTGGGCAGGGTAAGGTTCAGCCCCAGCATTTT.

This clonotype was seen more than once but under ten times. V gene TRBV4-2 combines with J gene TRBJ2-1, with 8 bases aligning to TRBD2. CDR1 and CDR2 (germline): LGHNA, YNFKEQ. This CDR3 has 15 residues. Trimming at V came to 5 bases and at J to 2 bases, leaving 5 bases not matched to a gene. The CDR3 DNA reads TGTGCCAGCAGCGAATCTAGCGGGCCCTACAATGAGCAGTTCTTC. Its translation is CASSESSGPYNEQFF.

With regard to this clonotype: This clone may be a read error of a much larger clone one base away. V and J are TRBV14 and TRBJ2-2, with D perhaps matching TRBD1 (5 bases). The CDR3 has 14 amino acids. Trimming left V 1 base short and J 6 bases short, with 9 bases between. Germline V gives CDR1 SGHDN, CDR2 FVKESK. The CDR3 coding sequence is TGTGCCAGCAGCCAAGGAGCAGGGCCCGGGGAGCTGTTTTTT. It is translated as CASSQGAGPGELFF. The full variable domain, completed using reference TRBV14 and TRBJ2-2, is EAGVTQFPSHSVIEKGQTVTLRCDPISGHDNLYWYRRVMGKEIKFLLHFVKESKQDESGMPNNRFLAERTGGTYSTLKVQPAELEDSGVYFCASSQGAGPGELFFGEGSRLTVL.

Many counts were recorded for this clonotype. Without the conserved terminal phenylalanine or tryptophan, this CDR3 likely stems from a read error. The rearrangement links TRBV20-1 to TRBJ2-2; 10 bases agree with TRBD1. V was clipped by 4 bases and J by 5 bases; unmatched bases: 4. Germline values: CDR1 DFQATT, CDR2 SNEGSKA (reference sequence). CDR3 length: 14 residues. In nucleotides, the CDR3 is TGCAGTGCTAAGCCGGGACAGGGGACCGGGGAGCTGTTTCTT. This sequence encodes CSAKPGQGTGELFL.

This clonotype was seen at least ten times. CDR3 coding DNA: TGTGCCAGCAGCGTAGAAGGAGGGACCGAGACCCAGTACTTC. This codes for CASSVEGGTETQYF. The rearrangement joins TRBV9 to TRBJ2-5; possibly TRBD2 for D (6 bases). Germline values: CDR1 SGDLS, CDR2 YYNGEE. V dropped 0 bases and J dropped 5 bases, with 11 bases sitting between them. This CDR3 is built from 14 residues.

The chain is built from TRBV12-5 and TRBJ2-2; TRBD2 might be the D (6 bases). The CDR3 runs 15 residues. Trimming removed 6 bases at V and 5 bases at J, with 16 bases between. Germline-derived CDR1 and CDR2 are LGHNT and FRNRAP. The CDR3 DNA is TGTGCTAGTGGCCCCCCGGGAGTTGGGACCGGGGAGCTGTTTTTT. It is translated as CASGPPGVGTGELFF.

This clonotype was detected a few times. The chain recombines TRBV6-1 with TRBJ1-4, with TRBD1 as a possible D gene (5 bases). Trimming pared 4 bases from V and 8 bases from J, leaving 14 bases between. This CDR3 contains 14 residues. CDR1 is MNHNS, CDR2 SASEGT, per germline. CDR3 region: CASSAGTRKEKLFF. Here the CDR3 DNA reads TGTGCCAGCAGTGCGGGGACCCGAAAGGAAAAACTGTTTTTT.

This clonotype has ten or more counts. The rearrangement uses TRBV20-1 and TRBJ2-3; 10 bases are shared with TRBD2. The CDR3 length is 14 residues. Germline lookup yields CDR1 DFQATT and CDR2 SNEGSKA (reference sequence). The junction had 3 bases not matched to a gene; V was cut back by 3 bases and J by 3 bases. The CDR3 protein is CSARPSGSTDTQYF. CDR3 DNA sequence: TGCAGTGCTAGGCCTAGCGGGAGTACAGATACGCAGTATTTT.

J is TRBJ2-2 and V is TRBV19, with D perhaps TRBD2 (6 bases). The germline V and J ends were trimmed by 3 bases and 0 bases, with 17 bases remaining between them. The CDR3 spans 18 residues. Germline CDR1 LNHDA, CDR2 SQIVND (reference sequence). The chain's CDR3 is CASSIRSAGGTNTGELFF. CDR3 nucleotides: TGTGCCAGTAGTATTAGGTCTGCGGGCGGGACGAACACCGGGGAGCTGTTTTTT.

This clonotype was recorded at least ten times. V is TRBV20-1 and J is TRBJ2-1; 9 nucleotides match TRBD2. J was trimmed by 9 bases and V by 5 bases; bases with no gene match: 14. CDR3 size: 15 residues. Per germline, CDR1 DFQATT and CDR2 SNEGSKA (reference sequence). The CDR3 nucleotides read TGCAGTGCTCCCCCTCCGACTAGCGGAGCCTTTGAGCAGTTCTTC. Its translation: CSAPPPTSGAFEQFF.

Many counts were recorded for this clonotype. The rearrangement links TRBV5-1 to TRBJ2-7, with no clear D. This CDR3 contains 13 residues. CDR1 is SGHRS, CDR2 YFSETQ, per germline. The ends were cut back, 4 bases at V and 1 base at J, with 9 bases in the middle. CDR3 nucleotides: TGCGCCAGCAGCGAAGGACCTTCCTACGAGCAGTACTTC. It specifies CASSEGPSYEQYF.

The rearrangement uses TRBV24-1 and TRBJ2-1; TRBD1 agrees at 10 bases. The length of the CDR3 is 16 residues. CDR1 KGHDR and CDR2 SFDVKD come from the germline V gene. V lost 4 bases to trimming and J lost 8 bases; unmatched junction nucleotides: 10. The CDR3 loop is CATSDRGQGVGDEQFF. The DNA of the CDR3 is TGTGCCACCAGTGACCGAGGACAGGGGGTCGGAGATGAGCAGTTCTTC.